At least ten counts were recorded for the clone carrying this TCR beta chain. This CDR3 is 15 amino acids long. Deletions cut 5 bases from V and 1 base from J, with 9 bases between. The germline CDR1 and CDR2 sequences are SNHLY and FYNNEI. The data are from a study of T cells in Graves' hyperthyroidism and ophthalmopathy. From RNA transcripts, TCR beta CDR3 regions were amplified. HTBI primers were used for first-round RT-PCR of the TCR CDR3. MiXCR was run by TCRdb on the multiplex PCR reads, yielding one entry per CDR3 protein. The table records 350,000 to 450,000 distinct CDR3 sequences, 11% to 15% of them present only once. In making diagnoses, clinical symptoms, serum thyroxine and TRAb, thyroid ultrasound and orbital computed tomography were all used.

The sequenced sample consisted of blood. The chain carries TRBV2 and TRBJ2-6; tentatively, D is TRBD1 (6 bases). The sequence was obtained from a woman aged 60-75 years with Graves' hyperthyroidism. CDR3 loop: CASSWTASGANVLTF. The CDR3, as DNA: TGTGCCAGCAGTTGGACAGCTTCTGGGGCCAACGTCCTGACTTTC.